This entry features one T cell receptor beta chain sequence. Produced via immunoSEQ multiplex PCR; TCRdb's table is partial and in-frame only. Counted here are about 17,000 clones, 84% occurring once; the ten biggest clones make up about a sixth. These data come from a study of T cell changes during pregnancy in multiple sclerosis. Between the trimmed V and J ends, which lost 7 bases and 4 bases, there was a span of 13 bases. This CDR3 contains 13 residues. Germline CDR1 and CDR2: MNHEY and SMNVEV (reference sequence). This clonotype was obtained from a female donor in good health, enrolled as a control in a pregnancy study. This chain links TRBV27 with TRBJ1-1; D might be TRBD1 (5 bases). The starting material was CD8+ T cells from peripheral blood mononuclear cells, obtained in the third trimester of pregnancy. As DNA, the CDR3 is TGTGCCAGCACCCAGGCGGGGGTCACTGAAGCTTTCTTT. It yields the protein CASTQAGVTEAFF.